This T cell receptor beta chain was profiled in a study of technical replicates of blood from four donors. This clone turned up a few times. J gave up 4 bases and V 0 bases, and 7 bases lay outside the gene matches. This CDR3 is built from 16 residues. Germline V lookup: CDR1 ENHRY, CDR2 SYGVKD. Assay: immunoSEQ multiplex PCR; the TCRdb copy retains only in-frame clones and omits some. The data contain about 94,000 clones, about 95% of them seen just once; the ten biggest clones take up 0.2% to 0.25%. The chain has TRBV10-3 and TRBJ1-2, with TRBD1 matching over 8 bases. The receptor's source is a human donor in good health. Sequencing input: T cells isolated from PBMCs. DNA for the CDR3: TGTGCCATCAGTGAGTCACGGACAGGGAGGGTCTATGGCTACACCTTC. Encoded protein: CAISESRTGRVYGYTF.